Below, one T cell receptor (beta chain) is given with its context. Antigen: not known. The sample is drawn from a study of shared clonotypes between healthy human individuals. The table came from immunoSEQ multiplex PCR; TCRdb's copy has only in-frame clones and leaves some out. Here the sample spans about a million clones, 60% to 80% being singletons. Study results and caveats: Naive CD4 clonotypes were shared across a handful of donors at approximately 5.3%.

Germline CDR1 MNHNS, CDR2 SASEGT. Trimming cost V 5 bases and J 7 bases; bases outside gene matches: 7. The CDR3 has 14 amino acids. The sample taken for sequencing was memory CD4+ T cells sorted from blood. Subset noted: CD45RA-negative fraction. This receptor was identified in a man aged 18 to 30 in good health. This sequence joins TRBV6-1 and TRBJ1-4, with 7 positions matching TRBD1. The CDR3 sequence: CASSPRGGSEKLFF. In DNA form, the CDR3 reads TGTGCCAGCAGTCCCAGGGGGGGAAGTGAAAAACTGTTTTTT.